This TCR beta chain derives from a study of CD8+ T cells in alopecia areata. In its sample, this clone was seen a few times. Once RNA had been extracted, it was reverse transcribed into cDNA to act as the sequencing template. Only in-frame clones appear in the TCRdb table, and some are missing; sequencing was by immunoSEQ multiplex PCR. The repertoire holds 180,000 or so clones, approximately 49% seen once, with over 9.5% in the top ten. The CDR3 loop spans 14 amino acids. CDR1 and CDR2 from the germline V gene are SEHNR and FQNEAQ (reference sequence). Trimming left V 4 bases short and J 3 bases short, with 10 bases between. Treatment indicated: oral pan-JAK inhibitor, 5-10 mg twice daily.

The chain employs TRBV7-9 and TRBJ2-1; D gene uncertain. This TCR derives from a human donor with alopecia areata. The input for sequencing was CD8+ T cells sorted from blood, taken between weeks 51 and 52, from a patient treated with tofacitinib. The CDR3 coding sequence is TGTGCCAGCAGCTATATAATGGGCTACAATGAGCAGTTCTTC. This encodes CASSYIMGYNEQFF.